One T cell receptor beta chain is described in this entry. Its antigen is not known. In the PCR, 60 Vbeta and 13 Jbeta primers were used. Profiled with immunoSEQ multiplex PCR; TCRdb holds only in-frame clones, not every one. The profile shows some 150,000 clones, roughly three quarters of them singletons. These data are taken from a study of cytomegalovirus exposure and HLA in healthy donors. Study outcomes and limitations: The availability of immune exposure information extended only to CMV serostatus.

This CDR3 region has 14 residues. V lost 1 base, J lost 0 bases, and 5 bases lay in between. CDR1 is MGHRA, CDR2 YSYEKL, per germline. Sample: PBMCs. This chain uses TRBV4-1 with TRBJ2-3; a possible D gene is TRBD2 (5 bases). The TCR comes from a man in his late teens or twenties in good health and CMV-seropositive. The CDR3 bases are TGCGCCAGCAGCCAAGGACTAAGCACAGATACGCAGTATTTT. The encoded protein is CASSQGLSTDTQYF.